These T cell receptor beta chains were read from a single sample in a study of blood T cell repertoires in COVID-19. Assay used: immunoSEQ multiplex PCR; TCRdb lists only in-frame clones, some missing. The table includes approximately 290,000 clones, 84% detected once. Sequencing input: peripheral blood. These receptor sequences come from a person aged 70 to 85 with COVID-19, enrolled during active disease. The CDR3 runs from the conserved cysteine through the conserved F or W.

V: TRBV7-2; J: TRBJ2-3; length: 18; CDR3: CASSWKTTSGGPTDTQYF
V: TRBV18; J: TRBJ1-3; length: 15; CDR3: CASSPEGDSGNTIYF
V: TRBV7-2; J: TRBJ2-5; length: 17; CDR3: CASSLETLAGRQETQYF
V: TRBV6-1; J: TRBJ1-3; length: 14; CDR3: CASSELGQGFTIYF
V: TRBV7-2; J: TRBJ2-1; length: 15; CDR3: CASSQNSGSGNEQFF
V: TRBV3-1/TRBV3-2; J: TRBJ1-4; length: 17; CDR3: CASSQDPPLGGNEKLFF
V: TRBV5-3; J: TRBJ1-5; length: 20; CDR3: CARSLRWQGGPRRSNQPQHF
V: TRBV4-1; J: TRBJ2-1; length: 15; CDR3: CASSQERGLSNEQFF
V: TRBV4-1; J: TRBJ2-3; length: 13; CDR3: CASSRAGGQWEYF
V: TRBV6-5; J: TRBJ1-3; length: 14; CDR3: CASRKQGPGGTIYF
V: TRBV29-1; J: TRBJ2-5; length: 13; CDR3: CSVRGWGGETQYF
V: TRBV27; J: TRBJ1-2; length: 14; CDR3: CASRLGGTNYGYTF
V: TRBV27; J: TRBJ2-5; length: 15; CDR3: CASSLFGRDQETQYF
V: TRBV14; J: TRBJ2-1; length: 17; CDR3: CASSTRPGLAVYNEQFF
V: TRBV28; J: TRBJ2-2; length: 17; CDR3: CASSLGFGLVSSGELFF
V: TRBV27; J: TRBJ1-2; length: 15; CDR3: CASSKRGGGDYGYTF
V: TRBV24-1; J: TRBJ2-5; length: 17; CDR3: CATSDPPYRTAQETQYF
V: TRBV18; J: TRBJ1-3; length: 14; CDR3: CASSPPGQGNTIYF
V: TRBV7-9; J: TRBJ2-2; length: 14; CDR3: CASSLSGDIGELFF
V: TRBV7-2; J: TRBJ1-5; length: 15; CDR3: CASGQGGGVGQPQHF
V: TRBV29-1; J: TRBJ2-1; length: 17; CDR3: CSVQNATGLAIDNEQFF
V: TRBV2; J: TRBJ2-5; length: 15; CDR3: CASSWSIAGQETQYF
V: TRBV5-4; J: TRBJ2-2; length: 14; CDR3: CASSPELNTGELFF
V: TRBV18; J: TRBJ2-5; length: 13; CDR3: CASSLYPGETQYF
V: TRBV6-1; J: TRBJ2-5; length: 13; CDR3: CASREGTSVTQYF
V: TRBV14; J: TRBJ1-3; length: 16; CDR3: CASSQADDRRRNTIYF
V: TRBV7-2; J: TRBJ1-6; length: 16; CDR3: CASSLFARGTNSPLHF
V: TRBV20-1; J: TRBJ1-2; length: 11; CDR3: CTARSGKGYTF
V: TRBV4-3; J: TRBJ2-6; length: 22; CDR3: CASSQDPTGGHSVRSGANVLTF
V: TRBV12-3/TRBV12-4; J: TRBJ2-7; length: 12; CDR3: CASTASRQRQYF
V: TRBV25-1; J: TRBJ1-2; length: 14; CDR3: CASSSLTTAYGYTF
V: TRBV2; J: TRBJ2-2; length: 16; CDR3: CASSWGTGGAGGELFF
V: TRBV7-6; J: TRBJ1-5; length: 15; CDR3: CASSLAAGVVQPQHF
V: TRBV4-3; J: TRBJ2-3; length: 15; CDR3: CASSQESGGSDTQYF
V: TRBV7-9; J: TRBJ1-2; length: 15; CDR3: CASSLAGTTNYGYTF
V: TRBV6-5; J: TRBJ2-5; length: 14; CDR3: CASRAGAGWETQYF
V: TRBV19; J: TRBJ1-1; length: 15; CDR3: CASSIGSGVNTEAFF
V: TRBV7-9; J: TRBJ1-4; length: 13; CDR3: CASRWGGNEKLFF
V: TRBV7-2; J: TRBJ1-4; length: 16; CDR3: CASSLAFGRVNEKLFF
V: TRBV6-2/TRBV6-3; J: TRBJ2-6; length: 19; CDR3: CASSGRGAGGWTGANVLTF
V: TRBV19; J: TRBJ1-2; length: 12; CDR3: CASSGLSYGYTF
V: TRBV20-1; J: TRBJ1-1; length: 11; CDR3: CSARTGTQAFF
V: TRBV5-4; J: TRBJ1-2; length: 16; CDR3: CASSTKQGTIPSGYTF
V: TRBV28; J: TRBJ1-6; length: 16; CDR3: CASSLRRGQFNSPLHF
V: TRBV5-1; J: TRBJ2-3; length: 15; CDR3: CASSSRADYTDTQYF
V: TRBV9; J: TRBJ1-2; length: 15; CDR3: CASSVGRTVNYGYTF
V: TRBV5-4; J: TRBJ2-2; length: 13; CDR3: CASSVQWAGELFF
V: TRBV6-1; J: TRBJ2-6; length: 17; CDR3: CASSETGVVFGANVLTF